The rows below give T cell receptor beta chains drawn from one sample of a study of T-cell memory formation after mild COVID-19. TCRdb re-derived calls from the 5' RACE reads in MiXCR, one entry per CDR3 protein. The table records over 350,000 distinct CDR3 sequences, less than 25% of them present only once. Input material: PBMCs or a T cell subset sorted from them (not recorded which). The origin of the receptors is an adult woman who had mild COVID-19 (a few samples of this study predate the infection). Cell type and time point are not known. The CDR3 runs from the conserved cysteine through the conserved F or W. Fields, in order: clone size, V gene, D gene, J gene, CDR3 length, CDR3 protein, CDR3 DNA. D genes are given only for firm matches. Rows give clone size only sometimes, using once, few, many, or a class for an expanded clone.

.	TRBV7-9	.	TRBJ1-3	14	CASSPAISGNTIYF	TGTGCCAGCAGCCCAGCGATCTCTGGAAACACCATATATTTT
few	TRBV7-8	.	TRBJ2-2	15	CASSLIQGDTGELFF	TGTGCCAGCAGCTTAATCCAGGGTGATACCGGGGAGCTGTTTTTT
.	TRBV12-3/TRBV12-4	.	TRBJ1-1	14	CASSLGGENTEAFF	TGTGCCAGCAGTTTGGGGGGGGAAAACACTGAAGCTTTCTTT
few	TRBV7-8	.	TRBJ2-7	15	CASSLGRQGTYEQYF	TGTGCCAGCAGCTTAGGGCGTCAGGGTACCTACGAGCAGTACTTC
few	TRBV6-2/TRBV6-3	TRBD2	TRBJ2-5	15	CASRRLAGGEETQYF	TGTGCCAGCAGAAGACTAGCGGGAGGCGAAGAGACCCAGTACTTC
few	TRBV10-3	TRBD1	TRBJ1-5	16	CAISASAGGANQPQHF	TGTGCCATCAGCGCCTCCGCAGGGGGCGCGAATCAGCCCCAGCATTTT
.	TRBV5-4	.	TRBJ1-1	16	CASSLGGSGGATEAFF	TGTGCCAGCAGCCTTGGTGGATCTGGGGGGGCCACTGAAGCTTTCTTT
.	TRBV3-1	.	TRBJ1-6	16	CASSQDTSSYNSPLHF	TGTGCCAGCAGCCAAGATACAAGCTCCTATAATTCACCCCTCCACTTT
.	TRBV6-5	.	TRBJ2-3	13	CASSALRGDTQYF	TGTGCCAGCAGTGCACTCCGCGGAGATACGCAGTATTTT
few	TRBV23-1	.	TRBJ2-5	15	CASSQTQGNQETQYF	TGCGCCAGCAGTCAAACCCAGGGTAACCAAGAGACCCAGTACTTC
few	TRBV11-1	.	TRBJ1-4	14	CASSSHPRNEKLFF	TGTGCCAGCAGCTCACACCCCAGGAATGAAAAACTGTTTTTT
.	TRBV15	.	TRBJ1-2	14	CATSRALAHDGYTF	TGTGCCACCAGCAGAGCCCTTGCTCACGATGGCTACACCTTC
.	TRBV4-2	.	TRBJ2-7	15	CASSQERAGRYEQYF	TGTGCCAGCAGCCAAGAAAGGGCAGGGAGATACGAGCAGTACTTC
few	TRBV7-2	TRBD2	TRBJ2-3	16	CASSTQTSGSGDTQYF	TGTGCCAGCAGCACCCAGACTAGCGGGAGCGGGGATACGCAGTATTTT
.	TRBV12-3/TRBV12-4	.	TRBJ2-3	14	CAAGMGLAADTQYF	TGTGCGGCCGGCATGGGCTTAGCAGCAGATACGCAGTATTTT
few	TRBV12-3/TRBV12-4	.	TRBJ1-2	15	CASRQTGILNYGYTF	TGTGCCAGCAGGCAAACCGGGATCCTTAACTATGGCTACACCTTC
few	TRBV6-5	.	TRBJ2-5	14	CASSYSTGVQTQYF	TGTGCCAGCAGTTACTCGACGGGGGTACAGACCCAGTACTTC
.	TRBV20-1	.	TRBJ2-1	13	CSASRNGANEQFF	TGCAGTGCTAGTCGAAATGGCGCAAATGAGCAGTTCTTC
few	TRBV7-2	TRBD1	TRBJ2-7	16	CASSSPPYRGLFEQYF	TGTGCCAGCAGCTCCCCCCCCTACAGGGGGCTTTTTGAGCAGTACTTC
few	TRBV6-5	.	TRBJ1-1	13	CASSRTTEWEAFF	TGTGCCAGCAGCCGAACGACAGAATGGGAAGCTTTCTTT
.	TRBV5-5	.	TRBJ1-1	14	CASSLDLMNTEAFF	TGTGCCAGCAGCTTGGATCTCATGAACACTGAAGCTTTCTTT
.	TRBV7-2	.	TRBJ1-1	15	CASSLTGSGNTEAFF	TGTGCCAGCAGCTTGACAGGTTCAGGGAACACTGAAGCTTTCTTT
few	TRBV27	.	TRBJ1-2	13	CASSLYGAGDYTF	TGTGCCAGCAGTTTATACGGGGCCGGTGACTACACCTTC
many	TRBV12-3/TRBV12-4	TRBD1	TRBJ1-6	16	CASRSERGQSNSPLHF	TGTGCCAGCAGGTCGGAGAGGGGGCAATCTAATTCACCCCTCCACTTT
.	TRBV9	TRBD2	TRBJ2-1	16	CASSPKWGGAYNEQFF	TGTGCCAGCAGCCCCAAATGGGGGGGGGCCTACAATGAGCAGTTCTTC
.	TRBV11-2	.	TRBJ2-3	13	CASSLVHRDTQYF	TGTGCCAGCAGCTTAGTTCACAGGGATACGCAGTATTTT
.	TRBV5-6	.	TRBJ2-7	18	CASSLRGPWEGGSYEQYF	TGTGCCAGCAGCTTACGCGGACCGTGGGAGGGGGGCTCTTACGAGCAGTACTTC
.	TRBV5-1	.	TRBJ1-2	12	CASSADDYGYTF	TGCGCCAGCAGCGCGGATGACTATGGCTACACCTTC
.	TRBV7-6	.	TRBJ1-1	15	CASSATITLGTEAFF	TGTGCCAGCAGCGCGACCATTACTTTGGGGACTGAAGCTTTCTTT
.	TRBV4-3	.	TRBJ2-3	14	CASSQQENGDTQYF	TGCGCCAGCAGCCAACAGGAGAACGGAGATACGCAGTATTTT
many	TRBV20-1	.	TRBJ2-3	12	CSARDGTDTQYF	TGCAGTGCTAGAGACGGCACAGATACGCAGTATTTT
.	TRBV3-1	.	TRBJ2-5	16	CASSQDTPGLQETQYF	TGTGCCAGCAGCCAAGATACCCCGGGACTGCAAGAGACCCAGTACTTC
few	TRBV12-3/TRBV12-4	TRBD2	TRBJ2-2	16	CASSSLAGANTGELFF	TGTGCCAGCAGTTCCCTAGCGGGAGCGAACACCGGGGAGCTGTTTTTT
.	TRBV11-2	.	TRBJ1-6	15	CASSFSGAYNSPLHF	TGTGCCAGCAGCTTTTCGGGGGCATATAATTCACCCCTCCACTTT
few	TRBV12-3/TRBV12-4	.	TRBJ2-1	12	CASSFDRIEQFF	TGTGCCAGCAGTTTCGACAGAATAGAGCAGTTCTTC
.	TRBV7-9	TRBD2	TRBJ2-3	16	CASSSGLAQRGDTQYF	TGTGCCAGCAGCTCGGGACTAGCGCAGCGGGGAGATACGCAGTATTTT
.	TRBV5-4	TRBD1	TRBJ2-1	16	CASSRAGTGPYNEQFF	TGTGCCAGCAGTCGTGCCGGGACAGGACCCTACAATGAGCAGTTCTTC
many	TRBV18	TRBD1	TRBJ2-5	13	CASSRDSQETQYF	TGTGCCAGCAGCCGGGACAGCCAAGAGACCCAGTACTTC
.	TRBV20-1	.	TRBJ1-2	13	CSALPRTGLGYTF	TGCAGTGCTCTTCCGCGGACGGGTCTGGGCTACACCTTC
few	TRBV7-2	.	TRBJ2-1	14	CASSLVGRGTEQFF	TGTGCCAGCAGCTTAGTGGGGCGGGGAACTGAGCAGTTCTTC
few	TRBV7-9	.	TRBJ2-2	13	CASSGQGPGELFF	TGTGCCAGCAGCGGGCAGGGCCCCGGGGAGCTGTTTTTT
.	TRBV30	.	TRBJ1-4	14	CAWSSVRRNEKLFF	TGTGCCTGGAGTTCCGTGCGGAGGAATGAAAAACTGTTTTTT
.	TRBV7-9	.	TRBJ2-1	15	CASSFPAGANNEQFF	TGTGCCAGCAGCTTCCCCGCGGGGGCTAACAATGAGCAGTTCTTC
once	TRBV6-2/TRBV6-3	TRBD2	TRBJ2-1	16	CASSFVSGHSYNEQFF	TGTGCCAGCAGTTTCGTTAGCGGGCACTCCTACAATGAGCAGTTCTTC
few	TRBV4-2	.	TRBJ2-7	17	CASSLSITGTDSYEQYF	TGTGCCAGCAGCCTTTCAATCACCGGGACGGACTCCTACGAGCAGTACTTC
.	TRBV2	TRBD1	TRBJ1-2	14	CASCPGGTTYGYTF	TGTGCCAGTTGTCCAGGGGGCACCACCTATGGCTACACCTTC
.	TRBV11-3	.	TRBJ2-3	16	CASSLVGGGSFGTQYF	TGTGCCAGCAGCTTAGTTGGTGGTGGGTCCTTCGGTACGCAGTATTTT
few	TRBV20-1	.	TRBJ1-6	14	CSAPFPRDNSPLHF	TGCAGTGCCCCCTTCCCCAGGGATAATTCACCCCTCCACTTT
.	TRBV2	TRBD2	TRBJ2-3	19	CASITPGLAGPRSTDTQYF	TGTGCCAGCATCACGCCGGGACTAGCGGGGCCCCGCAGCACAGATACGCAGTATTTT
.	TRBV9	TRBD1	TRBJ2-1	15	CASSVAGQGDREQFF	TGTGCCAGCAGCGTGGCGGGACAGGGGGATAGGGAGCAGTTCTTC
few	TRBV7-3	.	TRBJ2-1	17	CASTPNRGSSSYNEQFF	TGTGCCAGCACTCCAAATAGGGGGAGTAGCTCCTACAATGAGCAGTTCTTC
few	TRBV7-6	TRBD1	TRBJ2-2	17	CASSLAGQGADTGELFF	TGTGCCAGCAGCTTAGCGGGACAGGGGGCAGACACCGGGGAGCTGTTTTTT
.	TRBV12-3/TRBV12-4	.	TRBJ1-2	13	CASSRQPYYGYTF	TGTGCCAGCAGCCGACAGCCGTACTATGGCTACACCTTC
few	TRBV7-2	TRBD2	TRBJ2-3	15	CASSHARAGGSQEYF	TGTGCCAGCAGCCACGCTCGGGCGGGAGGGAGTCAGGAGTATTTT
.	TRBV4-1	TRBD2	TRBJ2-1	22	CASSHPNDRLAGGPVNYNEQFF	TGCGCCAGCAGCCACCCCAATGATAGGCTAGCGGGGGGGCCGGTAAACTACAATGAGCAGTTCTTC
few	TRBV20-1	.	TRBJ1-1	15	CSARDGTQSRTEAFF	TGCAGTGCTAGAGATGGGACCCAAAGTCGTACTGAAGCTTTCTTT
.	TRBV4-2	TRBD2	TRBJ2-3	15	CASSVAGPSTDTQYF	TGTGCCAGCAGTGTAGCGGGACCCAGCACAGATACGCAGTATTTT
.	TRBV5-4	TRBD1	TRBJ2-1	15	CASSLRDRYLNEQFF	TGTGCCAGCAGCTTACGGGACAGATATCTCAATGAGCAGTTCTTC
.	TRBV2	.	TRBJ2-2	13	CASTVPNTGELFF	TGTGCCAGCACCGTACCGAACACCGGGGAGCTGTTTTTT